This T cell receptor (beta chain) comes out of a study of T cell changes during pregnancy in multiple sclerosis. Assay: immunoSEQ multiplex PCR; the TCRdb copy retains only in-frame clones and omits some. The sample shows some 140,000 clones, roughly 96% of them seen only once. The ends lost 3 bases at V and 6 bases at J; junction bases unmatched: 10. Germline assignment: CDR1 MDHEN and CDR2 SYDVKM. This CDR3 comprises 16 residues. The specimen comprised peripheral blood, sampled after pregnancy. The receptor comes from a female donor with multiple sclerosis, enrolled in a pregnancy study. This rearrangement joins TRBV28 to TRBJ2-2; 7 bases match TRBD1. The DNA of the CDR3 is TGTGCCAGCAGTTTCCTTGACAGGGCCGGGGCCGGGGAGCTGTTTTTT. This translates into CASSFLDRAGAGELFF.